These 18 T cell receptor beta chains came from one sample sequenced in a study of blood T cell repertoires in COVID-19. TCRdb keeps only in-frame clones here, not all; method: immunoSEQ multiplex PCR. The table has 150,000 to 200,000 clones, approximately 82% seen once; the top ten hold roughly 4.5%. Sequencing was carried out using PBMCs or T cells enriched from blood (not recorded which). The receptor source for this set is a woman aged 50 to 60 who had recovered from COVID-19.

The chain is built from TRBV12-3 or TRBV12-4 and TRBJ1-5; D gene unclear. V was clipped by 8 bases and J by 6 bases, with 14 bases between them. CDR3 length: 13 amino acids. CDR3 sequence: CASSRAGGQPQHF. The CDR3 nucleotides read TGTGCCAGCTCCCGGGCGGGTGGTCAGCCCCAGCATTTT.

CDR3 bases: TGTGCCAGCAGCCCATGGACAGGGGGCGACACCGGGGAGCTGTTTTTT. Amino acid sequence: CASSPWTGGDTGELFF. This sequence joins TRBV3-1 (or the pseudogene TRBV3-2) and TRBJ2-2, with 11 nucleotides matching TRBD1. The J segment lost 3 bases and the V segment lost 4 bases, leaving 4 bases of the junction unmatched. The CDR3 totals 16 residues. Germline V gene lookup returns CDR1 LGHDT and CDR2 YNNKEL (reference sequence).

The V call is TRBV10-3, the J call TRBJ1-5; a possible D gene is TRBD1 (5 bases). This CDR3 is built from 13 residues. The germline V and J ends were trimmed by 4 bases and 3 bases, with 7 bases remaining between them. Germline CDR1 and CDR2: ENHRY and SYGVKD. CDR3 sequence reads: CAISGQNNQPQHF. In DNA, the CDR3 is TGTGCCATCAGTGGACAGAACAATCAGCCCCAGCATTTT.

V and J are TRBV7-9 and TRBJ1-4; D is undetermined. The CDR3 sequence is 14 residues long. Trimming cost V 10 bases and J 6 bases, with 18 bases left between them. Germline CDR1 SEHNR, CDR2 FQNEAQ (reference sequence). CDR3 in DNA: TGTGCCAACCCACCGGGAGGCGTTGATGAAAAACTGTTTTTT. It encodes CANPPGGVDEKLFF.

V is TRBV10-3 and J is TRBJ1-2; weak D call: TRBD1 (6 bases). The V and J ends lost 2 bases and 3 bases respectively, with 22 bases between them. This CDR3 comprises 18 residues. Germline assignment: CDR1 ENHRY and CDR2 SYGVKD. CDR3 region: CAISEPKVPPRTDYGYTF. The CDR3, as DNA: TGTGCCATCAGTGAGCCAAAAGTTCCCCCCAGGACAGACTATGGCTACACCTTC.

This clone was detected only a few times. The J gene is TRBJ2-3, the V gene TRBV18; 10 bases fit TRBD2. The CDR3 has 18 residues. CDR1 and CDR2 from the germline V gene are KGHSH and LQKENI. V dropped 1 base and J dropped 0; count of bases not matched to a gene: 7. The CDR3 region has the DNA TGTGCCAGCTCACCACGGGCAACTAGCGGGACTAGCACAGATACGCAGTATTTT. Translating gives CASSPRATSGTSTDTQYF.

The chain combines TRBV11-2 with TRBJ1-6; tentatively, D is TRBD1 (5 bases). The CDR3 runs 17 residues. The germline V gene encodes CDR1 SGHAT and CDR2 FQNNGV. Trimming took off 1 base at V and 4 bases at J, with 14 bases between the two ends. The CDR3: CASSLGPGAGYNSPLHF. The CDR3 DNA reads as TGTGCCAGCAGCTTAGGACCTGGGGCAGGGTATAATTCACCCCTCCACTTT.

This clone was seen a few times. The rearrangement uses TRBV11-2 and TRBJ2-3, with D perhaps matching TRBD1 (5 bases). Trimming removed 4 bases from V and 1 base from J, with 9 bases in between. The CDR3 is 14 amino acids. Germline values: CDR1 SGHAT, CDR2 FQNNGV. CDR3 DNA: TGTGCCAGCAGCTCCGGACACGGCACAGATACGCAGTATTTT. This sequence encodes CASSSGHGTDTQYF.

The V call is TRBV19, the J call TRBJ1-2; the match to TRBD1 covers 7 bases. With 3 bases clipped from V and 8 bases from J, the junction kept 9 bases outside the gene matches. CDR1 is LNHDA and CDR2 is SQIVND in the germline V gene (reference sequence). This CDR3 has 14 residues. The CDR3 protein is CASSMVEGARGYTF. The CDR3 nucleotides are TGTGCCAGTAGTATGGTCGAGGGGGCTCGAGGCTACACCTTC.

The gene calls are TRBV10-3 and TRBJ1-1; D is possibly TRBD1 (6 bases). CDR3 length: 14 amino acids. In germline, CDR1 is ENHRY, CDR2 SYGVKD. V was trimmed by 6 bases and J by 0 bases, leaving 11 bases between them. For the CDR3, the DNA is TGTGCCATCAGAGGGACATCCGTGAACACTGAAGCTTTCTTT. Translation: CAIRGTSVNTEAFF.

The chain is built from TRBV12-5 and TRBJ1-1; perhaps TRBD1 as D (5 bases). The CDR3 is made up of 12 amino acids. Germline values: CDR1 LGHNT, CDR2 FRNRAP. V was shortened by 3 bases and J by 5 bases, with 7 bases between the two germline ends. The CDR3 DNA reads TGTGCTAGTGGTTTAAGGGGTACTGAAGCTTTCTTT. Amino acid sequence: CASGLRGTEAFF.

This clone turned up a few times. The chain uses TRBV6-5 and TRBJ1-4; D is uncertain. Germline assignment: CDR1 MNHEY and CDR2 SVGAGI. There are 15 residues in the CDR3. V was trimmed by 0 bases and J by 7 bases, leaving 12 bases between them. The CDR3 sequence is CASSYSTGIPEKLFF. The CDR3 DNA follows: TGTGCCAGCAGTTACTCAACGGGAATTCCTGAAAAACTGTTTTTT.

The chain recombines TRBV6-4 with TRBJ2-1; the match to TRBD2 covers 9 bases. The CDR3 runs to 13 residues. The germline V gene has CDR1 MRHNA and CDR2 SNTAGT. V was pared by 7 bases and J by 7 bases, with 5 bases of the junction left unmatched. In DNA, the CDR3 is TGTGCCAGCAAGACTAGCGGCCCGAATGAGCAGTTCTTC. The encoded protein is CASKTSGPNEQFF.

V and J are TRBV3-1 (or the pseudogene TRBV3-2) and TRBJ1-2; 7 bases are a match to TRBD1. Germline CDR1 and CDR2: LGHDT and YNNKEL (reference sequence). After removal of 4 bases from V and 7 bases from J, the junction contained 12 bases not matched to a gene. The CDR3 extends over 15 amino acids. CDR3 region: CASSPYGQVQLGYTF. In DNA form, the CDR3 reads TGTGCCAGCAGCCCTTATGGACAGGTCCAACTTGGCTACACCTTC.

The chain is built from TRBV21-1 and TRBJ2-7; the table's D gene call, TRBD1, was not cross checked with the DNA. TRBV21-1 is termed a pseudogene. This CDR3 region has 15 residues. The CDR3 loop reads CASSNYVQGAYEQYV. CDR3 bases: TGTGCCAGCAGCAACTACGTCCAGGGGGCCTACGAGCAGTACGTC.

The V call is TRBV9, the J call TRBJ1-3; weak D call: TRBD1 (6 bases). CDR3 size: 13 residues. Germline CDR1 reads SGDLS; CDR2 reads YYNGEE. The germline V and J ends were trimmed by 7 bases and 4 bases, with 12 bases remaining between them. CDR3 nucleotides: TGTGCCAGCCGAGAAGACAGGGGAAACACCATATATTTT. This translates into CASREDRGNTIYF.

V and J are TRBV15 and TRBJ1-4; D is unresolved. Germline V gene sequence: CDR1 LNHNV, CDR2 YYDKDF (reference sequence). V gave up 0 bases and J gave up 7 bases, with 12 bases separating them. The CDR3 runs to 15 residues. The CDR3 DNA sequence: TGTGCCACCAGCAGAGATTTCCCAGGAACTGAAAAACTGTTTTTT. Translation gives CATSRDFPGTEKLFF.

The chain has TRBV25-1 and TRBJ1-1; no reliable D call. Trimming took off 2 bases at V and 4 bases at J, with 8 bases between the two ends. The CDR3 has 13 residues. Germline CDR1 reads MGHDK; CDR2 reads SYGVNS. The CDR3 spells CASSEHGGTEAFF. The CDR3 bases are TGTGCCAGCAGTGAACACGGCGGCACTGAAGCTTTCTTT.